A single sample gave rise to the 31 T cell receptor beta chains below, sequenced in a study of early T cells in non-severe SARS-CoV-2 infection. Via MiXCR, TCRdb re-called the 5' RACE reads, giving one row per CDR3 protein. The sample records about 70,000 distinct CDR3 sequences, more than 14% being singletons. The starting material was whole blood, obtained at baseline. These receptors were obtained from an adult who was a healthcare worker with PCR-confirmed SARS-CoV-2 infection or an uninfected control (not recorded which).

In its sample, this clonotype was seen a few times. The chain employs TRBV29-1 and TRBJ2-1; D is ambiguous. CDR3 length equals 15 residues. Germline values: CDR1 SQVTM, CDR2 ANQGSEA. The ends were cut back, 8 bases at V and 8 bases at J, with 25 bases in the middle. The CDR3 nucleotides are TGCAGCCTCGCAGGTATTTTTAAAGGTAGTGATGAGCAGTTCTTC. As protein: CSLAGIFKGSDEQFF.

This clonotype was found a few times. The chain combines TRBV12-3 or TRBV12-4 with TRBJ1-6; D not certain. CDR3 size: 13 residues. V lost 2 bases and J lost 11, with 10 bases in between. CDR3 in amino acids: CASSLNSPTPLHF. DNA of the CDR3: TGTGCCAGCAGTTTAAACAGCCCAACACCCCTCCACTTT.

This clonotype has a handful of counts. The chain joins TRBV20-1 to TRBJ2-3, with a tentative D call TRBD2 (7 bases). This CDR3 contains 16 residues. The germline V and J ends were trimmed by 0 bases and 2 bases, with 15 bases remaining between them. Germline V gene sequence: CDR1 DFQATT, CDR2 SNEGSKA (reference sequence). CDR3 residues: CSARDRRAGATDTQYF. The CDR3 nucleotides read TGCAGTGCTAGAGATCGGCGGGCGGGGGCCACAGATACGCAGTATTTT.

The chain combines TRBV24-1 with TRBJ2-7; maybe TRBD1 (5 bases). Germline V gives CDR1 KGHDR, CDR2 SFDVKD. This CDR3 comprises 14 residues. The V end was cut by 6 bases, the J end by 2 bases, with 13 bases between. DNA of the CDR3: TGTGCCACCAGTAAACAGGAGCTACCCTACGAGCAGTACTTC. Protein: CATSKQELPYEQYF.

The rearrangement links TRBV28 to TRBJ1-5, with TRBD1 matching over 8 bases. The CDR3 is made up of 15 amino acids. V shed 3 bases and J 7 bases; nucleotides not matched to a gene: 8. Germline assignment: CDR1 MDHEN and CDR2 SYDVKM. CDR3 nucleotide sequence: TGTGCCAGCAGTTTGTGGGACAGGTCCCAACAGCCCCAGCATTTT. It yields the protein CASSLWDRSQQPQHF.

A few counts support this clonotype. CDR3 DNA: TGTGCCAGCAGCTTCGGGAGCGGGGAGCTGTTTTTT. Translating it yields CASSFGSGELFF. The chain carries TRBV5-4 and TRBJ2-2, with D perhaps matching TRBD2 (6 bases). Germline CDR1 and CDR2: SGHNT and YYREEE (reference sequence). Deletions cut 2 bases from V and 7 bases from J, with 6 bases between. CDR3 length: 12 residues.

For the CDR3, the DNA is TGTGCCAGCAGCAATGCCGGGACTAGCGGGCCGGATACGCAGTATTTT. Its translation is CASSNAGTSGPDTQYF. V and J are TRBV12-3 or TRBV12-4 and TRBJ2-3; 12 nucleotides line up with TRBD2. The trim removed 6 bases at V and 6 bases at J, leaving 10 bases unmatched. CDR3 length equals 16 residues.

In its sample, this clonotype was seen a few times. The chain couples TRBV3-1 to TRBJ2-2; unclear D gene. CDR1 and CDR2 (germline): LGHDT, YNNKEL (reference sequence). There are 14 residues in the CDR3. V lost 1 base, J lost 3 bases, and 6 bases lay in between. The CDR3 DNA reads TGTGCCAGCAGCCAAGGGTCCCACACCGGGGAGCTGTTTTTT. Its translation is CASSQGSHTGELFF.

This clonotype was recorded many times. The V and J genes are TRBV20-1 and TRBJ2-1, with TRBD2 matching over 7 bases. V gave up 3 bases and J gave up 8 bases; unmatched junction bases: 13. The germline V gene encodes CDR1 DFQATT and CDR2 SNEGSKA (reference sequence). CDR3 length equals 15 residues. The CDR3 DNA reads TGCAGTGCTAGGAACCGACTAGCAGGTTTCTATGAGCAGTTCTTC. Translation gives CSARNRLAGFYEQFF.

This chain joins TRBV7-8 and TRBJ1-2, with D uncertain. Germline lookup yields CDR1 SGHVS and CDR2 FQNEAQ. The CDR3 covers 14 residues. V was pared by 1 base and J by 3 bases, with 9 bases between. CDR3 sequence reads: CASSLGGIDYGYTF. The CDR3 region has the DNA TGTGCCAGCAGCTTAGGGGGAATTGACTATGGCTACACCTTC.

This chain uses TRBV7-2 with TRBJ2-1; the match to TRBD2 covers 8 bases. V lost 5 bases to trimming and J lost 3 bases; unmatched junction nucleotides: 6. CDR3 length: 15 amino acids. Germline CDR1 SGHTA, CDR2 FQGNSA. In DNA, the CDR3 is TGTGCCAGCAGCCTCCAGGGACTAGACTACAATGAGCAGTTCTTC. This encodes CASSLQGLDYNEQFF.

This clonotype was picked up a small number of times. J is TRBJ1-1 and V is TRBV2; the D is unclear. V dropped 11 bases and J dropped 1 base, with 11 bases sitting between them. This CDR3 has 12 amino acids. Germline lookup yields CDR1 SNHLY and CDR2 FYNNEI. CDR3 amino acids: CAAGEGNTEAFF. CDR3 DNA: TGTGCCGCCGGGGAAGGGAACACTGAAGCTTTCTTT.

This clonotype was recorded a few times. The chain is built from TRBV28 and TRBJ2-1; 11 nucleotides agree with TRBD2. The germline V gene has CDR1 MDHEN and CDR2 SYDVKM. After removal of 7 bases from V and 3 bases from J, the junction contained 5 bases not matched to a gene. CDR3 size: 15 residues. The CDR3 DNA reads TGTGCCAGCATAGAGGGACTAGCGGACTACAATGAGCAGTTCTTC. Its translation is CASIEGLADYNEQFF.

This clonotype was seen only once. The chain employs TRBV11-2 and TRBJ2-5; 10 bases are a match to TRBD2. V shed 4 bases, J shed 1 base, and the junction held 6 bases outside the gene matches. CDR1 SGHAT and CDR2 FQNNGV come from the germline V gene. CDR3 length equals 16 residues. The CDR3 spells CASSSRTSGVQETQYF. CDR3 sequence (DNA): TGTGCCAGCAGCTCCCGGACTAGCGGAGTCCAAGAGACCCAGTACTTC.

The chain recombines TRBV29-1 with TRBJ1-1; D may be TRBD1 (5 bases). V lost 7 bases, J lost 1 base, and 10 bases lay in between. Germline CDR1 is SQVTM and CDR2 is ANQGSEA. The CDR3 covers 12 residues. CDR3 in amino acids: CSGATGNTEAFF. CDR3 coding DNA: TGCAGCGGGGCCACAGGGAACACTGAAGCTTTCTTT.

The table lists this clonotype with a few counts. The V gene is TRBV18, the J gene TRBJ1-2; tentative D call: TRBD1 (5 bases). V lost 4 bases, J lost 6 bases, and 15 bases lay in between. The CDR3 runs to 14 residues. Germline V CDR1 and CDR2: KGHSH, LQKENI. In DNA, the CDR3 is TGTGCCAGCTCACTCACACCCGGGGGAGATGGCTACACCTTC. This translates into CASSLTPGGDGYTF. Full variable domain (rest looked up from reference TRBV18 and TRBJ1-2): NAGVMQNPRHLVRRRGQEARLRCSPMKGHSHVYWYRQLPEEGLKFMVYLQKENIIDESGMPKERFSAEFPKEGPSILRIQQVVRGDSAAYFCASSLTPGGDGYTFGSGTRLTVV.

The sample holds many counts of this clonotype. This chain links TRBV10-3 with TRBJ2-5; possibly TRBD2 for D (7 bases). The CDR3 is 14 residues long. V shed 6 bases and J shed 7 bases, with 18 bases lying between them. Germline CDR1 reads ENHRY; CDR2 reads SYGVKD. DNA for the CDR3: TGTGCCATCAGCGCAAAGGAAAGGGGGGGGACCCAGTACTTC. Translating it yields CAISAKERGGTQYF.

This clonotype was seen many times. This rearrangement joins TRBV27 to TRBJ2-1; 13 bases map to TRBD2. Trimming removed 1 base from V and 1 base from J; junction bases left unmatched: 7. Germline values: CDR1 MNHEY, CDR2 SMNVEV (reference sequence). The CDR3 runs to 19 residues. The CDR3 loop reads CASSLLSQLAGGSYNEQFF. The CDR3 DNA reads TGTGCCAGCAGTTTATTGTCCCAACTAGCGGGAGGGTCCTACAATGAGCAGTTCTTC.

This clonotype showed up just a few times. The chain carries TRBV5-6 and TRBJ2-1, with 7 nucleotides matching TRBD2. This CDR3 has 14 residues. The V segment lost 1 base and the J segment 8 bases; nucleotides outside the gene matches: 6. Germline-derived CDR1 and CDR2 are SGHDT and YYEEEE. The DNA of the CDR3 is TGTGCCAGCAGCTTGTTTGGCGCGGGGGATGAGCAGTTCTTC. This encodes CASSLFGAGDEQFF. The full variable domain, with the rest looked up from reference TRBV5-6 and TRBJ2-1, is DAGVTQSPTHLIKTRGQQVTLRCSPKSGHDTVSWYQQALGQGPQFIFQYYEEEERQRGNFPDRFSGHQFPNYSSELNVNALLLGDSALYLCASSLFGAGDEQFFGPGTRLTVL.

In this sample, this clonotype turned up a few times. The genes are TRBV7-2 and TRBJ2-7; 7 bases fit TRBD1. V shed 4 bases and J 0 bases; nucleotides not matched to a gene: 6. The CDR3 sequence is 15 residues long. Looked up from germline, CDR1 is SGHTA and CDR2 is FQGNSA. As DNA, the CDR3 is TGTGCCAGCAGCTCCGCCGGGACAGCCTCCTACGAGCAGTACTTC. Protein sequence: CASSSAGTASYEQYF.

This clonotype was detected only a few times. The chain is built from TRBV6-5 and TRBJ1-6; D is perhaps TRBD1 (6 bases). Looked up from germline, CDR1 is MNHEY and CDR2 is SVGAGI. This CDR3 has 14 amino acids. The V and J ends lost 5 bases and 9 bases respectively, with 14 bases between them. DNA for the CDR3: TGTGCCAGCAGTACAGGGCGTAAAGGTTCACCCCTCCACTTT. This gives the protein CASSTGRKGSPLHF.

This sequence joins TRBV20-1 and TRBJ2-7; 12 positions match TRBD2. Losses at the gene ends were 8 bases for V and 3 bases for J; bases not matched to a gene: 14. CDR1 DFQATT and CDR2 SNEGSKA come from the germline V gene (reference sequence). The CDR3 contains 16 residues. CDR3: CSLAGRLAGVNYEQYF. CDR3 nucleotide sequence: TGCAGTCTTGCCGGGAGACTAGCGGGAGTGAACTACGAGCAGTACTTC.

The CDR3 spells CASNIPGGYTIYF. The CDR3 region has the DNA TGTGCCAGCAACATTCCAGGGGGATACACCATATATTTT. This rearrangement joins TRBV28 to TRBJ1-3; 7 bases fit TRBD1. The germline gives CDR1 MDHEN, CDR2 SYDVKM. V was pared by 7 bases and J by 8 bases, with 8 bases of the junction left unmatched. The CDR3 runs 13 residues.

The CDR3 coding sequence is TGTGCCAGCAGCCGCGGCAGCCAAGAGACCCAGTACTTC. It yields the protein CASSRGSQETQYF. The chain has TRBV7-3 and TRBJ2-5, with D uncertain. Germline-derived CDR1 and CDR2 are SGHTA and FQGTGA. V dropped 5 bases and J dropped 1 base, with 8 bases sitting between them. The CDR3 consists of 13 residues.

This clonotype has a handful of counts. The chain employs TRBV7-6 and TRBJ2-7; D uncertain. V was trimmed by 3 bases and J by 2 bases, leaving 8 bases between them. CDR3 length equals 13 residues. CDR1 and CDR2 from the germline V gene are SGHVS and FNYEAQ. The DNA of the CDR3 is TGTGCCAGCAGCTTTGGACGGACCTACGAGCAGTACTTC. Protein product: CASSFGRTYEQYF. Full variable domain (rest looked up from reference TRBV7-6 and TRBJ2-7): GAGVSQSPRYKVTKRGQDVALRCDPISGHVSLYWYRQALGQGPEFLTYFNYEAQQDKSGLPNDRFSAERPEGSISTLTIQRTEQRDSAMYRCASSFGRTYEQYFGPGTRLTVT.

Only a few counts were recorded for this clonotype. V usage is TRBV5-1 and J usage is TRBJ2-1; TRBD2 matches 7 bases. The CDR3 loop spans 15 amino acids. The ends lost 2 bases at V and 8 bases at J; junction bases unmatched: 10. Looked up from germline, CDR1 is SGHRS and CDR2 is YFSETQ. The DNA for the CDR3 is TGCGCCAGCAGCTTTAAAGGCGCCACTAGCGATGAGCAGTTCTTC. Translated: CASSFKGATSDEQFF.

The chain joins TRBV7-8 to TRBJ1-3, with D uncertain. V dropped 3 bases and J dropped 4 bases, with 4 bases sitting between them. The CDR3 is 12 amino acids. Germline V lookup: CDR1 SGHVS, CDR2 FQNEAQ. The CDR3 region is CASSFVGNTIYF. CDR3 nucleotide sequence: TGTGCCAGCAGCTTCGTAGGAAACACCATATATTTT. Filled out from reference TRBV7-8 and TRBJ1-3, the complete variable domain reads GAGVSQSPRYKVAKRGQDVALRCDPISGHVSLFWYQQALGQGPEFLTYFQNEAQLDKSGLPSDRFFAERPEGSVSTLKIQRTQQEDSAVYLCASSFVGNTIYFGEGSWLTVV.

The CDR3 nucleotides read TGTGCCAGCAGGCCGTCAGAGAACACCGGGGAGCTGTTTTTT. Its translation is CASRPSENTGELFF. The rearrangement uses TRBV7-9 and TRBJ2-2; no definite D call. With 6 bases removed from V and 1 base from J, the gap between germline ends came to 9 bases. The CDR3 spans 14 residues. From germline, CDR1 is SEHNR and CDR2 FQNEAQ (reference sequence).

The chain recombines TRBV2 with TRBJ2-7; 9 nucleotides match TRBD2. Germline V gives CDR1 SNHLY, CDR2 FYNNEI. Unmatched junction bases numbered 1, after V lost 1 base and J lost 0 bases. The CDR3 loop spans 15 amino acids. The CDR3 DNA reads as TGTGCCAGCAGTGAAGAGACTAGCGGCTCCTACGAGCAGTACTTC. It yields the protein CASSEETSGSYEQYF.

The V and J genes are TRBV4-1 and TRBJ2-1, with D uncertain. Trimming shortened V by 0 bases and J by 2 bases, and 8 bases separated the two germline ends. CDR1 and CDR2 from the germline V gene are MGHRA and YSYEKL. This CDR3 is built from 15 residues. The CDR3: CASSQEIVTYNEQFF. CDR3 DNA sequence: TGCGCCAGCAGCCAAGAAATCGTCACCTACAATGAGCAGTTCTTC.

The chain uses TRBV10-3 and TRBJ2-7, with 13 bases matching TRBD2. V lost 3 bases to trimming and J lost 5 bases; unmatched junction nucleotides: 4. Germline V CDR1 and CDR2: ENHRY, SYGVKD. CDR3 size: 15 residues. The CDR3 DNA reads TGTGCCATCAGTGAAGATGGGACTAGCGGGAACGAGCAGTACTTC. Protein product: CAISEDGTSGNEQYF.